This T cell receptor beta chain derives from a study of OX40 agonist ivuxolimab in advanced cancers. For the wider study: Ivuxolimab, which targeted the costimulatory receptor OX40 (CD134), was an agonistic, fully human IgG2 monoclonal antibody. Intravenous ivuxolimab was administered to patients every 2 weeks at six dose levels: 0.01, 0.1, 0.3, 1.5, 3 and 10 mg/kg. Among the roughly 52 dose-escalation patients, some 20 had hepatocellular carcinoma, some 15 melanoma, 9 renal cell carcinoma and 9 head and neck cancer. The dose-escalation cohort was over 70% male with a mean age of about 65 years, ranging from roughly 20 to 80. Patients were allowed to have had prior anti-PD-1, anti-PD-L1 or anti-CTLA-4 therapy, and 40% to 45% of the dose-escalation patients had been treated with checkpoint inhibitors. Partial responses were achieved by three dose-escalation patients, of whom one had hepatocellular carcinoma and two had cutaneous melanoma. Peripheral TCRbeta sequencing was intended to test whether TCR sequence diversity was altered and clonal T-cell expansion was caused by ivuxolimab. The paper reports the monotherapy dose-escalation portion (N = 52 patients) of the phase I ivuxolimab trial. The research as a whole found: After ivuxolimab, expanded clones were on average more numerous among CD8+ T cells than among CD4+ T cells. Low levels of normalized T-cell clonal expansion were also shown by some nonresponding patients. In partial responders in the 0.1-3.0 mg/kg groups, normalized peripheral clonal expansion was found to be among the lowest, especially among CD8+ T cells. At doses of 0.1 to 3.0 mg/kg, clonal expansion of both CD4+ and CD8+ T cells in blood was seen between baseline and week 6. The antigen specificity of the peripheral T cells that underwent clonal expansion was not determined.

Patients with a history of autoimmune disease or receiving systemic immunosuppression were excluded from the trial. Peripheral blood for TCR sequencing was drawn from every dose cohort at baseline, at cycle 4 day 1 and at cycle 7 day 1. Samples were obtained from an open-label, multicenter, first-in-human phase I dose-escalation trial of ivuxolimab. The trial enrolled adults with locally advanced or metastatic head and neck squamous cell, hepatocellular, melanoma or renal cell carcinoma. Before TCR sequencing, CD4+ and CD8+ T cells were separately sorted from peripheral blood. As regards this clone: What this receptor recognizes is not known. The record has no base qualities; no much larger clone is one base away.

The CDR3 has 15 amino acids, counting the end cysteine and phenylalanine. The retained sequence is limited to the CDR3, 45 bases, with the frame set at the first base. V was cut back by 3 bases and J by 0 bases, leaving a gap of 10 bases between them. From a lookup of the germline V gene (reference sequence), CDR1 and CDR2 are SEHNR and FQNEAQ. To sequence the TCRbeta CDR3 region, genomic DNA was isolated from the sorted cells. The immunoSEQ Assay was used to sequence the TCRbeta CDR3 regions. TCRdb limited this immuneACCESS table to in-frame rearrangements with V and J called. A share of clones is missing; checked studies link under half to unresolved V genes, and the rest is unexplained. The sample table shows 46,000 or so clones, and 70% to 90% are seen once. The ten largest clones take up about 10% of the sample.

Here the chain combines TRBV7-9 and TRBJ2-3; no D gene is confidently identified. The origin of this receptor is an adult with an advanced solid tumor such as melanoma, head and neck, liver or kidney cancer. The source material was CD4+ or CD8+ T cells sorted from blood, sampled in a trial of the OX40 agonist ivuxolimab. The sequenced DNA is TGTGCCAGCAGCTTTGGGGTCGCAAGCACAGATACGCAGTATTTT. This translates into CASSFGVASTDTQYF.